The 24 T cell receptor beta chains given below trace back to one sample, sequenced in a study of identical twins. A single record per CDR3 protein comes from TCRdb applying MiXCR to the 5' RACE reads. The data show approximately 620,000 distinct CDR3 sequences, 8.6% seen once. The same data also contributed to another study, on yellow fever vaccine responses in identical twins.

The specimen sequenced was PBMCs. All receptors come from a woman younger than 35 in good health.

This clonotype showed up many times. The genes are TRBV5-1 and TRBJ2-1, with a possible D match to TRBD2 (5 bases). Germline values: CDR1 SGHRS, CDR2 YFSETQ. The CDR3 has 15 amino acids. V was cut by 2 bases and J by 5 bases, with 14 bases left in between. The CDR3 loop is CASSFEGLRNNEQFF. The CDR3 DNA sequence: TGCGCCAGCAGCTTCGAGGGTCTGAGGAACAATGAGCAGTTCTTC.

The chain has TRBV14 and TRBJ2-7, with 9 bases lining up with TRBD1. Germline CDR1 SGHDN, CDR2 FVKESK. This CDR3 comprises 15 residues. J was trimmed by 4 bases and V by 3 bases; bases with no gene match: 7. This CDR3 is CASSQAGTGKYEQYF. The CDR3 DNA reads as TGTGCCAGCAGCCAGGCCGGGACAGGGAAATACGAGCAGTACTTC.

In its sample, this clonotype was seen a few times. The rearrangement joins TRBV5-1 to TRBJ1-1; D is unresolved. Per germline, CDR1 SGHRS and CDR2 YFSETQ. V lost 7 bases and J 1 base, leaving 14 bases between the germline ends. The CDR3 sequence is 14 residues long. CDR3 region: CASRSTWSNTEAFF. DNA of the CDR3: TGCGCCAGCCGCTCGACCTGGTCGAACACTGAAGCTTTCTTT.

This clonotype was seen only a few times. This chain uses TRBV7-3 with TRBJ2-2, with D tentatively TRBD1 or TRBD2 (6 bases each). The CDR3 covers 16 residues. Germline V gene sequence: CDR1 SGHTA, CDR2 FQGTGA. The V end was cut by 1 base, the J end by 4 bases, with 13 bases between. The chain's CDR3 is CASSLRRGEGTGELFF. CDR3 nucleotides: TGTGCCAGCAGCTTAAGAAGGGGGGAAGGCACCGGGGAGCTGTTTTTT.

V gene TRBV7-9 combines with J gene TRBJ1-2; D may be TRBD1 (5 bases). V lost 6 bases, J lost 1 base, and 15 bases lay in between. Germline values: CDR1 SEHNR, CDR2 FQNEAQ (reference sequence). The CDR3 covers 15 residues. CDR3 bases: TGTGCCAGCAGTACTCAGGACACTATTAACTATGGCTACACCTTC. It is translated as CASSTQDTINYGYTF.

The genes are TRBV18 and TRBJ2-2; 10 bases agree with TRBD1. Germline lookup yields CDR1 KGHSH and CDR2 LQKENI. J gave up 1 base and V 2 bases, and 1 base lay outside the gene matches. The CDR3 is 16 residues long. The CDR3 is CASSPGTGVNTGELFF. The CDR3 DNA reads TGTGCCAGCTCACCAGGGACAGGGGTGAACACCGGGGAGCTGTTTTTT.

V and J are TRBV14 and TRBJ2-1; 7 positions agree with TRBD1. The CDR3 is 12 residues long. Trimming took 4 bases from V and 9 from J; bases not matched to a gene: 3. Per germline, CDR1 SGHDN and CDR2 FVKESK. The CDR3 loop is CASSPWTGEQFF. As DNA, the CDR3 is TGTGCCAGCAGCCCGTGGACAGGTGAGCAGTTCTTC. The full variable domain, with the rest looked up from reference TRBV14 and TRBJ2-1, is EAGVTQFPSHSVIEKGQTVTLRCDPISGHDNLYWYRRVMGKEIKFLLHFVKESKQDESGMPNNRFLAERTGGTYSTLKVQPAELEDSGVYFCASSPWTGEQFFGPGTRLTVL.

This clonotype was detected ten times or more. The rearrangement links TRBV4-3 to TRBJ2-7; D not resolved. Germline CDR1 is LGHNA and CDR2 is YSLEER. CDR3 length equals 13 residues. V was trimmed by 0 bases and J by 4 bases, leaving 7 bases between them. CDR3: CASSQESGYEQYF. CDR3 bases: TGCGCCAGCAGCCAAGAAAGTGGGTACGAGCAGTACTTC.

The rearrangement links TRBV5-1 to TRBJ2-7; 9 nucleotides match TRBD1. The CDR3 runs 14 residues. Germline CDR1 is SGHRS and CDR2 is YFSETQ. V lost 2 bases, J lost 6 bases, and 6 bases stayed unmatched. The CDR3: CASSLQTGGGEQYF. In nucleotides, the CDR3 is TGCGCCAGCAGCTTACAGACAGGGGGTGGCGAGCAGTACTTC.

The sample holds many counts of this clonotype. The rearrangement uses TRBV28 and TRBJ2-4, with D unresolved. V was shortened by 2 bases and J by 3 bases, with 17 bases between the two germline ends. The CDR3 has 17 amino acids. The germline CDR1 and CDR2 sequences are MDHEN and SYDVKM. The CDR3 region has the DNA TGTGCCAGCAGTTTAGTGAAGGGTACCCTAGGCAAAAACATTCAGTACTTC. Its translation: CASSLVKGTLGKNIQYF.

Ten or more counts support this clonotype. The rearrangement joins TRBV20-1 to TRBJ2-7; a weak D match, TRBD1 (6 bases). Germline CDR1 reads DFQATT; CDR2 reads SNEGSKA (reference sequence). The length of the CDR3 is 13 residues. The ends were cut back, 2 bases at V and 3 bases at J, with 11 bases in the middle. The CDR3 here is CSARLQGFYEQYF. The CDR3 nucleotides are TGCAGTGCTAGACTACAGGGCTTCTACGAGCAGTACTTC.

V and J are TRBV6-2 or TRBV6-3 and TRBJ2-1; TRBD2 agrees at 13 bases. Germline V gene sequence: CDR1 MNHEY, CDR2 SVGEGT. After removal of 6 bases from V and 6 bases from J, the junction contained 17 bases not matched to a gene. This CDR3 comprises 19 residues. This CDR3 is CASRKRTPELAGGRNEQFF. CDR3 nucleotide sequence: TGTGCCAGCAGAAAACGTACACCTGAACTAGCGGGAGGGCGCAATGAGCAGTTCTTC.

This clonotype has a handful of counts. The rearrangement uses TRBV20-1 and TRBJ2-5; 7 bases agree with TRBD2. The junction had 11 bases not matched to a gene; V was cut back by 5 bases and J by 5 bases. Germline loops: CDR1 DFQATT, CDR2 SNEGSKA (reference sequence). This CDR3 spans 14 amino acids. CDR3 region: CSAVRDYSGETQYF. CDR3 in DNA: TGCAGTGCTGTCCGGGACTACTCAGGGGAGACCCAGTACTTC.

In its sample, this clonotype was seen a few times. This sequence joins TRBV4-1 and TRBJ1-1, with D unclear. V was clipped by 4 bases and J by 1 base, with 10 bases between them. CDR3 length: 14 residues. CDR1 is MGHRA and CDR2 is YSYEKL in the germline V gene. This CDR3 is CASSPYLQNTEAFF. As DNA, the CDR3 is TGCGCCAGCAGCCCCTACCTACAGAACACTGAAGCTTTCTTT.

V usage is TRBV28 and J usage is TRBJ2-1, with 10 bases fitting TRBD2. The V and J ends lost 2 bases and 10 bases, in that order; junction bases with no gene match: 8. In germline, CDR1 is MDHEN, CDR2 SYDVKM. The CDR3 has 15 amino acids. The DNA of the CDR3 is TGTGCCAGCAGTTTAGCGCTAGCGGGAGTTTTCGAGCAGTTCTTC. Amino acid sequence: CASSLALAGVFEQFF.

This clonotype was detected many times. The rearrangement links TRBV27 to TRBJ2-7, with 8 bases that match TRBD1. From germline, CDR1 is MNHEY and CDR2 SMNVEV (reference sequence). Losses at the gene ends were 4 bases for V and 7 bases for J; bases not matched to a gene: 9. The CDR3 loop spans 14 amino acids. CDR3 coding DNA: TGTGCCAGCAGTTCCTATGACAGGGGTGGGGAGCAGTACTTC. Protein sequence: CASSSYDRGGEQYF.

This clonotype has more than one count but fewer than ten. The chain recombines TRBV30 with TRBJ2-7; D gene uncertain. The CDR3 loop spans 11 amino acids. Germline V gives CDR1 GTSNPN, CDR2 SVGIG (reference sequence). The V gene lost 2 bases and the J gene lost 3 bases, with 5 bases spanning the gap. CDR3 residues: CAWSFGYEQYF. The CDR3 DNA reads as TGTGCCTGGAGTTTCGGCTACGAGCAGTACTTC.

In its sample, this clonotype was seen many times. The CDR3 spells CSVELALGYEQYF. The CDR3 DNA sequence: TGCAGCGTTGAGTTAGCTCTTGGCTACGAGCAGTACTTC. The gene calls are TRBV29-1 and TRBJ2-7, with no clear D. Trimming took 3 bases from V and 3 from J, leaving 12 bases between them. Germline CDR1 reads SQVTM; CDR2 reads ANQGSEA. The CDR3 runs 13 residues.

This chain uses TRBV10-2 with TRBJ1-4; 7 bases match TRBD1. Trimming removed 5 bases from V and 0 bases from J; junction bases left unmatched: 18. This CDR3 is 20 amino acids long. Germline V gene lookup returns CDR1 WSHSY and CDR2 SAAADI. The CDR3 DNA reads as TGCGCCAGCAGTTCCTTCCGGACAGGATATACTAACGCAACTAATGAAAAACTGTTTTTT. It codes for CASSSFRTGYTNATNEKLFF.

The J gene is TRBJ2-3, the V gene TRBV5-5, with 7 bases fitting TRBD1. The trim removed 4 bases at V and 2 bases at J, leaving 7 bases unmatched. The CDR3 length is 15 residues. Germline lookup yields CDR1 SGHKS and CDR2 YYEKEE (reference sequence). This CDR3 is CASSTDRPNTDTQYF. For the CDR3, the DNA is TGTGCCAGCAGCACGGACAGGCCAAACACAGATACGCAGTATTTT.

The rearrangement uses TRBV12-3 or TRBV12-4 and TRBJ2-1; 7 positions match TRBD1. CDR3 length: 15 residues. The V segment lost 6 bases and the J segment 2 bases; nucleotides outside the gene matches: 7. The CDR3 loop reads CASRRTGDTYNEQFF. DNA for the CDR3: TGTGCCAGCAGGCGTACAGGGGACACCTACAATGAGCAGTTCTTC.

CDR3 bases: TGTGCCAGCAGCTTAGTAGGACAGGGGGGGGTTTTGAGGGAGCAGTACTTC. Translation: CASSLVGQGGVLREQYF. This chain links TRBV7-8 with TRBJ2-7; 10 bases agree with TRBD1. The CDR3 is made up of 17 amino acids. V shed 1 base and J 7 bases; nucleotides not matched to a gene: 13. CDR1 is SGHVS, CDR2 FQNEAQ, per germline.

CDR3 protein: CASSLDRDRVSHEQFF. CDR3 nucleotide sequence: TGTGCCAGCAGCTTAGACCGGGACAGGGTTAGCCATGAGCAGTTCTTC. The chain carries TRBV7-6 and TRBJ2-1; TRBD1 agrees at 9 bases. This CDR3 is built from 16 residues. The germline V gene has CDR1 SGHVS and CDR2 FNYEAQ. Unmatched junction bases numbered 9, after V lost 1 base and J lost 8 bases.

In its sample, this clonotype was seen many times. This chain uses TRBV6-2 or TRBV6-3 with TRBJ1-2, with D unresolved. V was pared by 2 bases and J by 3 bases, with 7 bases between. CDR1 and CDR2 from the germline V gene are MNHEY and SVGEGT. The CDR3 loop spans 13 amino acids. The CDR3 protein is CASSYDGYYGYTF. The CDR3 region has the DNA TGTGCCAGCAGTTACGACGGCTACTATGGCTACACCTTC.